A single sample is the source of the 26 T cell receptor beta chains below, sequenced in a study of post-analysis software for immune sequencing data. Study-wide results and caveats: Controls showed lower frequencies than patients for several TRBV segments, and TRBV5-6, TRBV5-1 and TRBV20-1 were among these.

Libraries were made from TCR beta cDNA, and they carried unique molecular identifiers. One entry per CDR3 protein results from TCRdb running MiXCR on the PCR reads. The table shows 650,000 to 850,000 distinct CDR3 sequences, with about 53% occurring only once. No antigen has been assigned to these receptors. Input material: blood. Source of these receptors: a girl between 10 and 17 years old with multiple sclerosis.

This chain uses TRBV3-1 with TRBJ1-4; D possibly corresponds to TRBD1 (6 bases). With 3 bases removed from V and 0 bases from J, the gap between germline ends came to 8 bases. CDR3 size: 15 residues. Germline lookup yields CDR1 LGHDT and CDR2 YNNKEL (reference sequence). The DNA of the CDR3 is TGTGCCAGCAGCCAGGGGGCGACAACTAATGAAAAACTGTTTTTT. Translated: CASSQGATTNEKLFF.

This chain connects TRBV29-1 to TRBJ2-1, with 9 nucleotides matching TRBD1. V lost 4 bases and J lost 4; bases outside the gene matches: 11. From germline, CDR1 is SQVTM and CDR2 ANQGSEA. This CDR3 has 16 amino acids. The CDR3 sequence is CSVAGSPGQGYNEQFF. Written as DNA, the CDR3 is TGCAGCGTTGCCGGTTCTCCGGGACAGGGATACAATGAGCAGTTCTTC.

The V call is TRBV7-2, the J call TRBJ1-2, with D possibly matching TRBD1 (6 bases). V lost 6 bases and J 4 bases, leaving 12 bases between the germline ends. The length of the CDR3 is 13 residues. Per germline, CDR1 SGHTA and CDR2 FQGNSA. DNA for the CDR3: TGTGCCAGCAGTACAGGGCGGACCTATGGCTACACCTTC. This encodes CASSTGRTYGYTF.

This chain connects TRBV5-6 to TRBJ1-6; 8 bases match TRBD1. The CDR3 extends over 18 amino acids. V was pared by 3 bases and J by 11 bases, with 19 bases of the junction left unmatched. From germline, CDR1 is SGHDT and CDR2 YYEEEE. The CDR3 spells CASSSLGRQGAYGAPLHF. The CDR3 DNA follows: TGTGCCAGCAGCTCCCTTGGGAGGCAGGGGGCTTACGGGGCACCCCTCCACTTT.

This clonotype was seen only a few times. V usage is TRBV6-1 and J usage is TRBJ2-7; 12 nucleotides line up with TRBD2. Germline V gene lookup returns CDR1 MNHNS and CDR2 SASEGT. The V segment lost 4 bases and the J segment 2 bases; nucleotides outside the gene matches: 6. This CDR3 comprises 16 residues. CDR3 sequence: CASSAGTSGRTYEQYF. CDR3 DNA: TGTGCCAGCAGTGCTGGGACTAGCGGGCGAACCTACGAGCAGTACTTC.

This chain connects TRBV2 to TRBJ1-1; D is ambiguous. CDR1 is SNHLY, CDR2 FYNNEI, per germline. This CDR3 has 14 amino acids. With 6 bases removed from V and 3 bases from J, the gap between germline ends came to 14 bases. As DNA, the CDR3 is TGTGCCAGCAGGGTGCCAAAGCTTTACACTGAAGCTTTCTTT. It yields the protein CASRVPKLYTEAFF.

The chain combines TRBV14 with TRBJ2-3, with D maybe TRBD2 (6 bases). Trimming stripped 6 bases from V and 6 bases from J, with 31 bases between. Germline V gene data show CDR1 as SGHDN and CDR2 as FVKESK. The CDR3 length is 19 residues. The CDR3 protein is CASSPAGWSKGRSRDTQYF. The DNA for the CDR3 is TGTGCCAGCAGTCCCGCGGGGTGGTCAAAGGGACGATCAAGGGATACGCAGTATTTT.

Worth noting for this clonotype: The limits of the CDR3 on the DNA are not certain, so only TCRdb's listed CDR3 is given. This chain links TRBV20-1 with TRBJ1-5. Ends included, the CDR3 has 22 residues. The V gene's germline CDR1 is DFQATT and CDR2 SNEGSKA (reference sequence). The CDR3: CSAHSLLSYEQYFGPGNQPQHF.

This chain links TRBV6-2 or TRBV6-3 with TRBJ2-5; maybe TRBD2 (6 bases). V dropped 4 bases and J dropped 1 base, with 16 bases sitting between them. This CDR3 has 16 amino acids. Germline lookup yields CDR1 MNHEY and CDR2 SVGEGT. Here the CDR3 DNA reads TGTGCCAGCAGTTTGGGACTTTGGGGCCCCCAAGAGACCCAGTACTTC. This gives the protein CASSLGLWGPQETQYF.

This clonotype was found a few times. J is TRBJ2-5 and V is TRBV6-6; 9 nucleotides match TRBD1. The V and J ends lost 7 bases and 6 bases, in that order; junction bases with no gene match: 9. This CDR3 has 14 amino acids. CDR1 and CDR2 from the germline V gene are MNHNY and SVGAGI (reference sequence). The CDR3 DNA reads TGTGCCAGCACCGTCAGACAGGGGGGGAAGACCCAGTACTTC. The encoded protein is CASTVRQGGKTQYF.

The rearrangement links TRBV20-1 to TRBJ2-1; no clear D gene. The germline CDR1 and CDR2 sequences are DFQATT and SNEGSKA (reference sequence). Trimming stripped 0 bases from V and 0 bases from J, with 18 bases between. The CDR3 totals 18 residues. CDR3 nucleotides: TGCAGTGCTAGAGATAACGGCTTCAGCTCAAGCTCCTACAATGAGCAGTTCTTC. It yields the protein CSARDNGFSSSSYNEQFF.

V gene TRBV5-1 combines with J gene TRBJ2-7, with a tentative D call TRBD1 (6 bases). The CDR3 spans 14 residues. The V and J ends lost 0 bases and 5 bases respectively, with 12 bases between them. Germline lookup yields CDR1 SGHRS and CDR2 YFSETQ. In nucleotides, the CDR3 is TGCGCCAGCAGCTTGGCCAGGGGTAAGAACGAGCAGTACTTC. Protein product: CASSLARGKNEQYF.

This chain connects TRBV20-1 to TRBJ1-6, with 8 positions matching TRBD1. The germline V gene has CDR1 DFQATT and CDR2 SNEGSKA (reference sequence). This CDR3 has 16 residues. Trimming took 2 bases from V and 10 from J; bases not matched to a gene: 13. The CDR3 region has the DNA TGCAGTGCTAGAAAGGGCCTGACAGGGGTTGACTCACCCCTCCACTTT. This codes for CSARKGLTGVDSPLHF.

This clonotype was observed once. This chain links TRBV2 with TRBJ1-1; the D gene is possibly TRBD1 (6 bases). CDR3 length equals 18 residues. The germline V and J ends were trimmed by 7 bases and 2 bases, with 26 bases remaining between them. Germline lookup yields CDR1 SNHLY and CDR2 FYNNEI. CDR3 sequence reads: CASIWGAAKLLPNTEAFF. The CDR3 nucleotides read TGTGCCAGCATCTGGGGGGCCGCTAAGCTACTCCCTAACACTGAAGCTTTCTTT.

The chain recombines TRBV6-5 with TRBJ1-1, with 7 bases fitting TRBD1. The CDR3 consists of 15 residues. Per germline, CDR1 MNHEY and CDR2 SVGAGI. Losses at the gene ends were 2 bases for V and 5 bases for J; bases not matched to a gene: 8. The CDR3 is CASSYNRGRDTEAFF. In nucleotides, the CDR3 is TGTGCCAGCAGTTACAACAGGGGTAGGGATACTGAAGCTTTCTTT.

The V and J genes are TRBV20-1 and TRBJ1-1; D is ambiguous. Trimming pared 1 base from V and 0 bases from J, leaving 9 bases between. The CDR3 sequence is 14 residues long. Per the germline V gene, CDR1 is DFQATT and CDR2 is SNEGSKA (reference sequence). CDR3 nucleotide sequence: TGCAGTGCTAGAGTCAGCAATCTGAACACTGAAGCTTTCTTT. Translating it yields CSARVSNLNTEAFF.

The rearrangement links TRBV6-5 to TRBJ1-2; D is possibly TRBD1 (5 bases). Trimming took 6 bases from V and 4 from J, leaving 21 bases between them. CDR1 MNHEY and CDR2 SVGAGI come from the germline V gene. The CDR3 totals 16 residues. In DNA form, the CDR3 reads TGTGCCAGCAGCCCTCTCGGGGGGAGTACAGGCTATGGCTACACCTTC. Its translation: CASSPLGGSTGYGYTF.

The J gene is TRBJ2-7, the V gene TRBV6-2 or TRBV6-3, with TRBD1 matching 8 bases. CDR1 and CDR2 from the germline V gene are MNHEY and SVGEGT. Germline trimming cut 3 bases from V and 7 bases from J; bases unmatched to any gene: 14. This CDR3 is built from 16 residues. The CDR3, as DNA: TGTGCCAGCAGTTATGTGCCGGGACAGGTCCCCCGGGAGCAGTACTTC. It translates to CASSYVPGQVPREQYF.

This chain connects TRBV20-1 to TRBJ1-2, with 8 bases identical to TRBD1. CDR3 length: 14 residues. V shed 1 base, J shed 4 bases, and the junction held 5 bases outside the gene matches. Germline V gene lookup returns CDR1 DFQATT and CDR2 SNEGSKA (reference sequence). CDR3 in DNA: TGCAGTGCTAGAGTGACAGGGGAGGGCTATGGCTACACCTTC. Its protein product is CSARVTGEGYGYTF.

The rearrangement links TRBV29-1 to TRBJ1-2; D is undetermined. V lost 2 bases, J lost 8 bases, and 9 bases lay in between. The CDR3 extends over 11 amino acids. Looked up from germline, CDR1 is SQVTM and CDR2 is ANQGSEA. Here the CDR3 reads CSVEFGAGYTF. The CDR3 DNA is TGCAGCGTTGAATTCGGCGCAGGCTACACCTTC.

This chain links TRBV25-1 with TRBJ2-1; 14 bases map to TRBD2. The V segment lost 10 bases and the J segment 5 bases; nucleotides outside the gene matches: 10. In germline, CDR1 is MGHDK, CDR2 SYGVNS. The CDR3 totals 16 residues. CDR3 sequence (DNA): TGTGCCACAGGGACTAGCGGGAGAAAAAAAAACAATGAGCAGTTCTTC. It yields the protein CATGTSGRKKNNEQFF.

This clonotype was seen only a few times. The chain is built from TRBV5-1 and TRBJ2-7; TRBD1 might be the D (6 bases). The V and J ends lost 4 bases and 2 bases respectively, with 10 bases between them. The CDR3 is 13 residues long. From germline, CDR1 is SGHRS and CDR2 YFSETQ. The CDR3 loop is CASSAGQPYEQYF. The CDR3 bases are TGCGCCAGCAGCGCCGGACAGCCCTACGAGCAGTACTTC.

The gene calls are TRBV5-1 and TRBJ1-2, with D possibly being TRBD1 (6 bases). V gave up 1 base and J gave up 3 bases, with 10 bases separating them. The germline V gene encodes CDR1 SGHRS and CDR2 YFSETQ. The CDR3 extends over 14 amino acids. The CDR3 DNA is TGCGCCAGCAGCTTGAACGCAGGGGACTATGGCTACACCTTC. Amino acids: CASSLNAGDYGYTF.

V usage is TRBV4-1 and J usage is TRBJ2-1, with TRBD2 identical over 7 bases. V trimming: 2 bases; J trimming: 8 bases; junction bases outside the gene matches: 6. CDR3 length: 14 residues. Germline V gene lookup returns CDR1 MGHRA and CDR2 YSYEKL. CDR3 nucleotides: TGCGCCAGCAGCCAAATGACTAGCAGCGATGAGCAGTTCTTC. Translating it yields CASSQMTSSDEQFF.

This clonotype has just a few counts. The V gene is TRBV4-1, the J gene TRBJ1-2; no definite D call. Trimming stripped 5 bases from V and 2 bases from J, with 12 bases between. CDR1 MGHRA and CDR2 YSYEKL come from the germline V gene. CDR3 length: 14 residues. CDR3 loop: CASSKQQLNYGYTF. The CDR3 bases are TGCGCCAGCAGCAAACAACAGTTGAACTATGGCTACACCTTC.

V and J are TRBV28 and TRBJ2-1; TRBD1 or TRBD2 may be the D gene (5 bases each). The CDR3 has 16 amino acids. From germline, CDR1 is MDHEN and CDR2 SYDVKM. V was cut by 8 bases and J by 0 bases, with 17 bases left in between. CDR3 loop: CASPQSGTPSYNEQFF. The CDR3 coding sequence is TGTGCCAGCCCGCAGTCCGGGACCCCCTCCTACAATGAGCAGTTCTTC.